This T cell receptor (beta chain) was identified in a study of PD-L1 blockade in urothelial cancer. Across the whole study: Prior chemotherapy in patients spanned 0 to 3 regimens. Treatment start was followed by blood analysis at 3 weeks (second dose) and again at 6 weeks.

Sample time point: pretreatment peripheral blood. CDR3 length equals 15 residues. V dropped 4 bases and J dropped 9 bases, with 16 bases sitting between them. Germline V lookup: CDR1 MGHRA, CDR2 YSYEKL. TCRdb keeps only in-frame clones here, not all; method: immunoSEQ multiplex PCR. The sample holds some 87,000 clones; around 86% are singletons and the top ten take roughly 2%. This receptor was taken from a man between 60 and 75 years old with urothelial cancer. Sequencing used PBMCs, obtained around atezolizumab (anti-PD-L1) treatment. The chain uses TRBV4-1 and TRBJ1-6; D unclear. This chain's CDR3 is CASSPISLRSSPLHF. The CDR3 coding sequence is TGCGCCAGCAGCCCGATAAGTCTCCGGAGTTCACCCCTCCACTTT.